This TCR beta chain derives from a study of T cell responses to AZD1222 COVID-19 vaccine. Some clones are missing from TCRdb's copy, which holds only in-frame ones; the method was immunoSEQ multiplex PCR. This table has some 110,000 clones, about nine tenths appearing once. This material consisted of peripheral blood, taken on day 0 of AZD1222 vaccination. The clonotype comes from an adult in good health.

CDR3 sequence: CASSQHGQINSPLHF. CDR3 coding DNA: TGTGCCAGCAGTCAGCATGGACAGATAAATTCACCCCTCCACTTT. The chain employs TRBV28 and TRBJ1-6; tentative D call: TRBD1 (6 bases). The CDR3 is made up of 15 amino acids. With 5 bases removed from V and 7 bases from J, the gap between germline ends came to 15 bases. Germline values: CDR1 MDHEN, CDR2 SYDVKM.